A single sample is the source of the 32 T cell receptor beta chains below, sequenced in a study of shared clonotypes between healthy human individuals. The repertoire was sequenced with immunoSEQ multiplex PCR; TCRdb's copy has only in-frame clones and lacks some. The table lists 1.6 million or so clones, about 98.5% of them singletons. Sequencing was performed on naive CD4+ T cells sorted from blood. The subset was: CD45RA+ positively selected. The receptors originated from a man under 40 in good health.

Regarding this clone: This sample includes further DNA sequences coding for the same CDR3. The genes are TRBV6-1 and TRBJ2-5; no reliable D call. CDR3 length: 12 amino acids. Germline CDR1 reads MNHNS; CDR2 reads SASEGT. Trimming removed 6 bases from V and 5 bases from J, with 10 bases in between. The CDR3 reads CASSVGGETQYF. For the CDR3, the DNA is TGTGCCAGCAGCGTGGGTGGGGAGACCCAGTACTTC.

The genes are TRBV2 and TRBJ2-1; D is unclear. There are 11 residues in the CDR3. Trimming removed 3 bases from V and 15 bases from J, with 12 bases in between. From germline, CDR1 is SNHLY and CDR2 FYNNEI. The CDR3: CASSDGLWRFF. The CDR3 region has the DNA TGTGCCAGCAGTGATGGCCTTTGGCGGTTCTTC.

The chain combines TRBV23-1 with TRBJ2-1, with TRBD2 matching over 10 bases. TRBV23-1 carries the ORF label, with uncertain function. With 8 bases clipped from V and 7 bases from J, the junction kept 17 bases outside the gene matches. The CDR3 consists of 17 residues. The DNA of the CDR3 is TGCGCCAGCGCGGGGCTAGCGGGGGACCTGGGGTGGAATGAGCAGTTCTTC. It codes for CASAGLAGDLGWNEQFF.

CDR3 nucleotides: TGCGCCAGCAGCTTGGCGTCCGGGACAGGGCCCTACGAGCAGTACTTC. Amino acid sequence: CASSLASGTGPYEQYF. The chain combines TRBV5-1 with TRBJ2-7, with 9 bases fitting TRBD1. V dropped 0 bases and J dropped 2; count of bases not matched to a gene: 6. Germline loops: CDR1 SGHRS, CDR2 YFSETQ. The CDR3 has 16 amino acids.

The chain is built from TRBV6-5 and TRBJ2-7; D is possibly TRBD2 (5 bases). Germline loops: CDR1 MNHEY, CDR2 SVGAGI. The CDR3 is 15 residues long. V lost 4 bases and J 0 bases, leaving 13 bases between the germline ends. In nucleotides, the CDR3 is TGTGCCAGCAGTTCCCGGACCGGGATCTCCTACGAGCAGTACTTC. It specifies CASSSRTGISYEQYF.

With respect to this clone: This same CDR3 is encoded by further DNA sequences in the sample. The V and J genes are TRBV5-1 and TRBJ2-3; either TRBD1 or TRBD2 may fit D (6 bases each). The germline V and J ends were trimmed by 0 bases and 2 bases, with 13 bases remaining between them. The germline V gene encodes CDR1 SGHRS and CDR2 YFSETQ. There are 16 residues in the CDR3. As DNA, the CDR3 is TGCGCCAGCAGCTTGGCCCTCGGGGGCTCCACAGATACGCAGTATTTT. Translating it yields CASSLALGGSTDTQYF.

The chain uses TRBV21-1 and TRBJ2-2; TRBD1 reflects the table's D call only, with no check against the DNA. TRBV21-1 is marked as a pseudogene. This CDR3 contains 13 residues. The CDR3, as DNA: TGTGCCAGCAGCACCACAGGGGCCGGGGAGCTGTTTTTT. This encodes CASSTTGAGELFF.

This chain uses TRBV11-3 with TRBJ2-5, with D possibly TRBD1 on 6 matching bases. Germline-derived CDR1 and CDR2 are SGHNT and YENEEA. The CDR3 is 13 residues long. Trimming removed 5 bases at V and 3 bases at J, with 10 bases between. CDR3 protein: CASSQDRKETQYF. The DNA of the CDR3 is TGTGCCAGCAGCCAGGACAGAAAAGAGACCCAGTACTTC.

The chain links TRBV6-1 to TRBJ2-7, with 7 bases aligning to TRBD2. The germline V gene encodes CDR1 MNHNS and CDR2 SASEGT. Unmatched junction bases numbered 11, after V lost 6 bases and J lost 3 bases. The CDR3 totals 15 residues. The CDR3 sequence is CASRTQTRTSYEQYF. The CDR3 nucleotides read TGTGCCAGCAGAACCCAGACAAGGACTAGCTACGAGCAGTACTTC.

This clone was picked up one time. This rearrangement joins TRBV7-2 to TRBJ1-1, with 8 nucleotides matching TRBD1. The CDR3 has 14 amino acids. Unmatched junction bases numbered 3, after V lost 5 bases and J lost 1 base. Germline-derived CDR1 and CDR2 are SGHTA and FQGNSA. The CDR3 DNA is TGTGCCAGCAGCAAACAGGGGGAGAACACTGAAGCTTTCTTT. This sequence encodes CASSKQGENTEAFF. Drawing the rest from reference TRBV7-2 and TRBJ1-1, the complete variable domain is GAGVSQSPSNKVTEKGKDVELRCDPISGHTALYWYRQSLGQGLEFLIYFQGNSAPDKSGLPSDRFSAERTGGSVSTLTIQRTQQEDSAVYLCASSKQGENTEAFFGQGTRLTVV.

V gene TRBV29-1 combines with J gene TRBJ2-3; 11 bases agree with TRBD2. The trim removed 7 bases at V and 5 bases at J, leaving 8 bases unmatched. Germline CDR1 SQVTM, CDR2 ANQGSEA. This CDR3 contains 14 residues. The CDR3 DNA reads TGCAGCGCCCTGACTAGCGGGGTTAGAGATACGCAGTATTTT. This encodes CSALTSGVRDTQYF.

The chain has TRBV18 and TRBJ2-3; D may be TRBD1 or TRBD2 (5 bases each). From germline, CDR1 is KGHSH and CDR2 LQKENI. This CDR3 comprises 16 residues. The ends were cut back, 6 bases at V and 10 bases at J, with 26 bases in the middle. The CDR3 spells CASSPGAVPVKRAQYF. The CDR3 nucleotides read TGTGCCAGCTCCCCCGGGGCTGTACCCGTAAAAAGGGCGCAGTATTTT.

The rearrangement links TRBV5-1 to TRBJ1-2, with a weak D call TRBD1 (5 bases). Looked up from germline, CDR1 is SGHRS and CDR2 is YFSETQ. Trimming took off 0 bases at V and 3 bases at J, with 12 bases between the two ends. This CDR3 spans 15 amino acids. DNA for the CDR3: TGCGCCAGCAGCTTGGATCAGGGATATGACTATGGCTACACCTTC. Protein: CASSLDQGYDYGYTF.

V usage is TRBV7-9 and J usage is TRBJ2-1, with D possibly matching TRBD1 (7 bases). Trimming removed 5 bases from V and 1 base from J, with 18 bases in between. CDR1 is SEHNR, CDR2 FQNEAQ, per germline (reference sequence). The CDR3 covers 17 residues. The CDR3 bases are TGTGCCAGCAGCCCACGAGGGGGCGGGGTTTCCTACAATGAGCAGTTCTTC. Its protein is CASSPRGGGVSYNEQFF. Based on the CDR3 plus reference TRBV7-9 and TRBJ2-1, the full variable domain is DTGVSQNPRHKITKRGQNVTFRCDPISEHNRLYWYRQTLGQGPEFLTYFQNEAQLEKSRLLSDRFSAERPKGSFSTLEIQRTEQGDSAMYLCASSPRGGGVSYNEQFFGPGTRLTVL.

The chain carries TRBV28 and TRBJ2-7, with D possibly being TRBD1 or TRBD2 (6 bases each). V was cut by 3 bases and J by 5 bases, with 14 bases left in between. This CDR3 is 14 amino acids long. Germline CDR1 MDHEN, CDR2 SYDVKM. CDR3 sequence reads: CASSFSGARHEQYF. The DNA for the CDR3 is TGTGCCAGCAGTTTTTCGGGGGCTCGGCACGAGCAGTACTTC.

The V and J genes are TRBV9 and TRBJ2-1, with D perhaps TRBD2 (6 bases). The CDR3 has 16 amino acids. Germline V CDR1 and CDR2: SGDLS, YYNGEE. V was shortened by 7 bases and J by 1 base, with 18 bases between the two germline ends. Here the CDR3 reads CASASGLGGSYNEQFF. CDR3 bases: TGTGCCAGCGCGTCGGGGCTCGGGGGATCCTACAATGAGCAGTTCTTC.

This chain links TRBV7-3 with TRBJ2-2, with D hard to call. From germline, CDR1 is SGHTA and CDR2 FQGTGA. V lost 0 bases to trimming and J lost 7 bases, with 9 bases between them. The CDR3 extends over 14 amino acids. The CDR3 coding sequence is TGTGCCAGCAGCTTAACAGGGTCCGGCGGGGAGCTGTTTTTT. Its protein product is CASSLTGSGGELFF.

This sequence joins TRBV2 and TRBJ2-5, with D possibly called TRBD1 or TRBD2 (5 bases each). V shed 6 bases and J shed 1 base, with 12 bases lying between them. The CDR3 is 14 residues long. CDR1 SNHLY and CDR2 FYNNEI come from the germline V gene. The CDR3 DNA is TGTGCCAGCAGCGCGACCGGGACCCAAGAGACCCAGTACTTC. It translates to CASSATGTQETQYF.

The chain combines TRBV11-2 with TRBJ2-5, with 9 bases matching TRBD2. With V trimmed by 5 bases and J by 4 bases, 11 bases remained unmatched. Germline V lookup: CDR1 SGHAT, CDR2 FQNNGV. The CDR3 loop spans 16 amino acids. CDR3 residues: CASSGLAGLKAETQYF. CDR3 bases: TGTGCCAGCAGCGGGCTAGCGGGACTCAAAGCAGAGACCCAGTACTTC.

This chain joins TRBV30 and TRBJ2-5; 9 bases are a match to TRBD1. With V trimmed by 5 bases and J by 5 bases, 9 bases remained unmatched. The CDR3 runs to 14 residues. Germline CDR1 and CDR2: GTSNPN and SVGIG (reference sequence). The DNA for the CDR3 is TGTGCCTGGGGGCCGGGACAGGGTAGCGAGACCCAGTACTTC. This sequence encodes CAWGPGQGSETQYF.

This rearrangement joins TRBV4-3 to TRBJ2-5, with D maybe TRBD1 (5 bases). From germline, CDR1 is LGHNA and CDR2 YSLEER. The CDR3 is 17 amino acids. The ends were cut back, 0 bases at V and 4 bases at J, with 18 bases in the middle. The CDR3: CASSQDFIRGFTETQYF. As DNA, the CDR3 is TGCGCCAGCAGCCAAGATTTCATTAGGGGCTTTACAGAGACCCAGTACTTC.

The genes are TRBV6-5 and TRBJ2-7; 9 bases line up with TRBD1. Germline values: CDR1 MNHEY, CDR2 SVGAGI. This CDR3 has 16 residues. V shed 4 bases and J 6 bases; nucleotides not matched to a gene: 13. CDR3 bases: TGTGCCAGCAGTTCTTTTCCGGGGACAGGGACCGTCGAGCAGTACTTC. This encodes CASSSFPGTGTVEQYF.

The J gene is TRBJ1-1, the V gene TRBV2; no clear D. V lost 6 bases to trimming and J lost 3 bases, with 14 bases between them. CDR3 size: 14 residues. The germline V gene encodes CDR1 SNHLY and CDR2 FYNNEI. The CDR3 DNA sequence: TGTGCCAGCAGGATAGGCGGGAGGGACACTGAAGCTTTCTTT. Translating it yields CASRIGGRDTEAFF.

With respect to this clone: Distinct nucleotide sequences in the sample also encode this CDR3. The chain has TRBV20-1 and TRBJ2-1; no clear D. V was pared by 5 bases and J by 6 bases, with 5 bases between. The CDR3 extends over 10 amino acids. Germline loops: CDR1 DFQATT, CDR2 SNEGSKA (reference sequence). CDR3 in amino acids: CSALGNEQFF. In nucleotides, the CDR3 is TGCAGTGCTCTGGGCAATGAGCAGTTCTTC.

The rearrangement uses TRBV7-2 and TRBJ2-1; D is perhaps TRBD2 (5 bases). Trimming stripped 5 bases from V and 0 bases from J, with 14 bases between. Germline V lookup: CDR1 SGHTA, CDR2 FQGNSA. The CDR3 is made up of 16 amino acids. The CDR3 DNA follows: TGTGCCAGCAGCCCCCGCGGGTTGGCCTCCTACAATGAGCAGTTCTTC. This gives the protein CASSPRGLASYNEQFF.

The chain recombines TRBV18 with TRBJ1-4; D call uncertain. This CDR3 contains 14 residues. Germline loops: CDR1 KGHSH, CDR2 LQKENI. Trimming removed 3 bases from V and 6 bases from J, with 11 bases in between. DNA for the CDR3: TGTGCCAGCTCACCGAGCGGGTCCGATGAAAAACTGTTTTTT. Its translation: CASSPSGSDEKLFF. The full variable domain, its missing parts supplied by reference TRBV18 and TRBJ1-4, is NAGVMQNPRHLVRRRGQEARLRCSPMKGHSHVYWYRQLPEEGLKFMVYLQKENIIDESGMPKERFSAEFPKEGPSILRIQQVVRGDSAAYFCASSPSGSDEKLFFGSGTQLSVL.

V gene TRBV7-9 combines with J gene TRBJ1-4; no reliable D call. The CDR3 extends over 14 amino acids. V was shortened by 5 bases and J by 4 bases, with 11 bases between the two germline ends. The germline gives CDR1 SEHNR, CDR2 FQNEAQ (reference sequence). The chain's CDR3 is CASSPGEFNEKLFF. The CDR3 DNA is TGTGCCAGCAGCCCCGGGGAGTTTAATGAAAAACTGTTTTTT. Variable domain in full (rest from reference TRBV7-9 and TRBJ1-4): DTGVSQNPRHKITKRGQNVTFRCDPISEHNRLYWYRQTLGQGPEFLTYFQNEAQLEKSRLLSDRFSAERPKGSFSTLEIQRTEQGDSAMYLCASSPGEFNEKLFFGSGTQLSVL.

This chain uses TRBV5-1 with TRBJ2-1; 8 bases map to TRBD2. The V and J ends lost 0 bases and 2 bases, in that order; junction bases with no gene match: 4. Germline CDR1 is SGHRS and CDR2 is YFSETQ. There are 16 residues in the CDR3. The CDR3 region has the DNA TGCGCCAGCAGCTTGGTAGCGGGAACAACCTACAATGAGCAGTTCTTC. Translated, it gives CASSLVAGTTYNEQFF.

This clone was counted once. Other DNA sequences in this sample translate to the same CDR3. The V and J genes are TRBV6-5 and TRBJ1-4; D not resolved. Trimming stripped 6 bases from V and 0 bases from J, with 8 bases between. Germline V lookup: CDR1 MNHEY, CDR2 SVGAGI. The CDR3 has 14 amino acids. The CDR3 DNA reads as TGTGCCAGCAGCCGGACTGCAACTAATGAAAAACTGTTTTTT. It yields the protein CASSRTATNEKLFF.

The chain joins TRBV20-1 to TRBJ2-7; TRBD1 agrees at 8 bases. This CDR3 contains 11 residues. Germline V gene lookup returns CDR1 DFQATT and CDR2 SNEGSKA (reference sequence). V shed 4 bases, J shed 7 bases, and the junction held 3 bases outside the gene matches. CDR3 residues: CSANDRGEQYF. The CDR3 region has the DNA TGCAGTGCTAACGACAGGGGTGAGCAGTACTTC.

The V call is TRBV19, the J call TRBJ2-1; D may match TRBD1 or TRBD2 (6 bases each). Germline V lookup: CDR1 LNHDA, CDR2 SQIVND (reference sequence). The V end lost 0 bases, the J end lost 6 bases, and 9 bases lay between the germline ends. The CDR3 length is 14 residues. The CDR3 spells CASSIDEGGNEQFF. CDR3 sequence (DNA): TGTGCCAGTAGTATAGATGAGGGGGGCAATGAGCAGTTCTTC.

V is TRBV30 and J is TRBJ2-3; 14 positions match TRBD2. The CDR3 extends over 13 amino acids. V lost 8 bases, J lost 5 bases, and 3 bases stayed unmatched. Looked up from germline, CDR1 is GTSNPN and CDR2 is SVGIG (reference sequence). The CDR3 loop is CAGTSGRLDTQYF. CDR3 in DNA: TGTGCCGGGACTAGCGGGAGATTAGATACGCAGTATTTT.